These 7 T cell receptor beta chains came from one sample sequenced in a study of T cells in Graves' hyperthyroidism and ophthalmopathy. Amplification targeted TCR beta CDR3 regions from RNA transcripts. HTBI primers were employed in a first-round RT-PCR of the TCR CDR3. A single record per CDR3 protein comes from TCRdb applying MiXCR to the multiplex PCR reads. The sample lists some 510,000 distinct CDR3 sequences, around 20% occurring once. Source material: blood. These TCRs come from a man between 18 and 35 years old with Graves' hyperthyroidism.

The V and J genes are TRBV6-5 and TRBJ2-7; 9 nucleotides match TRBD2. CDR1 MNHEY and CDR2 SVGAGI come from the germline V gene. J was trimmed by 1 base and V by 0 bases; bases with no gene match: 4. This CDR3 spans 16 amino acids. In DNA, the CDR3 is TGTGCCAGCAGTTACTCGGGGAGCGGGAGGTCCTACGAGCAGTACTTC. This encodes CASSYSGSGRSYEQYF.

This clonotype was picked up many times. The genes are TRBV12-3 or TRBV12-4 and TRBJ1-5, with TRBD1 matching 8 bases. J gave up 6 bases and V 6 bases, and 7 bases lay outside the gene matches. The CDR3 length is 14 residues. The chain's CDR3 is CASSLDREGQPQHF. DNA for the CDR3: TGTGCCAGCAGCCTGGACAGGGAAGGTCAGCCCCAGCATTTT.

This clonotype was seen ten or more times. The chain carries TRBV7-8 and TRBJ1-6; D is unclear. The germline gives CDR1 SGHVS, CDR2 FQNEAQ. Deletions cut 5 bases from V and 8 bases from J, with 13 bases between. This CDR3 has 14 amino acids. The CDR3 here is CASSTAWRDSPLHF. For the CDR3, the DNA is TGTGCCAGCAGCACCGCCTGGCGGGATTCACCCCTCCACTTT.

V usage is TRBV2 and J usage is TRBJ1-1; 8 positions match TRBD1. The germline V gene encodes CDR1 SNHLY and CDR2 FYNNEI. The CDR3 runs 16 residues. V was pared by 6 bases and J by 0 bases, with 9 bases of the junction left unmatched. CDR3 sequence reads: CASRYDRGELNTEAFF. In nucleotides, the CDR3 is TGTGCCAGCAGGTACGACAGGGGAGAGTTGAACACTGAAGCTTTCTTT. Combining the CDR3 with reference TRBV2 and TRBJ1-1 gives the whole variable domain EPEVTQTPSHQVTQMGQEVILRCVPISNHLYFYWYRQILGQKVEFLVSFYNNEISEKSEIFDDQFSVERPDGSNFTLKIRSTKLEDSAMYFCASRYDRGELNTEAFFGQGTRLTVV.

This clonotype was picked up many times. J is TRBJ1-2 and V is TRBV11-2; D is possibly TRBD1 (5 bases). This CDR3 has 14 residues. V was pared by 3 bases and J by 4 bases, with 12 bases between. Looked up from germline, CDR1 is SGHAT and CDR2 is FQNNGV. The CDR3 loop is CASSLAQGGYGYTF. Here the CDR3 DNA reads TGTGCCAGCAGCTTGGCTCAGGGTGGCTATGGCTACACCTTC.

The rearrangement links TRBV28 to TRBJ2-2; TRBD2 agrees at 7 bases. Unmatched junction bases numbered 10, after V lost 7 bases and J lost 5 bases. The CDR3 loop spans 15 amino acids. The germline V gene has CDR1 MDHEN and CDR2 SYDVKM. In DNA, the CDR3 is TGTGCCAGCACCCCCGGGACTAATCCTACCGGGGAGCTGTTTTTT. It encodes CASTPGTNPTGELFF.

This clonotype was counted many times. The chain employs TRBV25-1 and TRBJ1-2; possibly TRBD1 for D (6 bases). V was clipped by 11 bases and J by 5 bases, with 12 bases between them. The germline V gene has CDR1 MGHDK and CDR2 SYGVNS. The CDR3 sequence is 11 residues long. The CDR3, as DNA: TGTGCCGCAGGGGCGGGGTATGGCTACACCTTC. Amino acid sequence: CAAGAGYGYTF.